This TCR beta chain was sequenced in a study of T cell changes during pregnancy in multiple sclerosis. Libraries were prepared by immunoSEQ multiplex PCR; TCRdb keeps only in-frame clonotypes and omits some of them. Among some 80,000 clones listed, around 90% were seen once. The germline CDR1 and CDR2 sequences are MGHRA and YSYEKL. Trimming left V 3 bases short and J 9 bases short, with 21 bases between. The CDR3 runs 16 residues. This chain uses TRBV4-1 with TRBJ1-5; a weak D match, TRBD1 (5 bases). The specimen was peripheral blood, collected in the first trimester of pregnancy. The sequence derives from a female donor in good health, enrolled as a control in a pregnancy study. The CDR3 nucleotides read TGCGCCAGCAGCCAGGTCGACCTCGGGTTTAGGGGGCCCCAGCATTTT. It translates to CASSQVDLGFRGPQHF.